A selection of T cell receptor beta chains follows, all from one sample in a study of OX40 agonist ivuxolimab in advanced cancers. TCRdb keeps only in-frame clones here, not all; method: immunoSEQ multiplex PCR. The sample lists more than 15,000 clones; about four fifths were seen once. Sequenced material: CD4+ or CD8+ T cells sorted from blood, taken in a trial of the OX40 agonist ivuxolimab. Source of these receptors: an adult with an advanced solid tumor such as melanoma, head and neck, liver or kidney cancer. The CDR3 runs from the conserved cysteine through the conserved F or W. D genes are given only for firm matches. A row's size may be missing; if present it is once, few, many or a size class.

clone size: .
V gene: TRBV4-1
D gene: .
J gene: TRBJ1-4
CDR3 DNA: TGCGCCAGCAGGCCGGCAGGAGACGAAAAACTGTTTTTT
CDR3 protein: CASRPAGDEKLFF

clone size: .
V gene: TRBV5-6
D gene: .
J gene: TRBJ2-7
CDR3 DNA: TGTGCCAGCACCGACATGAACCTCTACGAGCAGTACTTC
CDR3 protein: CASTDMNLYEQYF

clone size: medium-sized
V gene: TRBV9
D gene: .
J gene: TRBJ1-5
CDR3 DNA: TGTGCCAGCAGCGTAGAGGGGTCAGGGAGTCAGCCCCAGCATTTT
CDR3 protein: CASSVEGSGSQPQHF

clone size: .
V gene: TRBV9
D gene: .
J gene: TRBJ1-4
CDR3 DNA: TGTGCCAGCAGCGAGGGCCTCACAACTAATGAAAAACTGTTTTTT
CDR3 protein: CASSEGLTTNEKLFF

clone size: .
V gene: TRBV28
D gene: TRBD2
J gene: TRBJ2-7
CDR3 DNA: TGTGCCAGCAGCCTTAGCGGGGCCCCCGAGCAGTACTTC
CDR3 protein: CASSLSGAPEQYF

clone size: .
V gene: TRBV4-3
D gene: TRBD2
J gene: TRBJ2-5
CDR3 DNA: TGCGCCAGCAGCCAAGATCGAGCGGGGGAAGAGACCCAGTACTTC
CDR3 protein: CASSQDRAGEETQYF

clone size: .
V gene: TRBV19
D gene: TRBD2
J gene: TRBJ2-5
CDR3 DNA: TGTGCCAGCCGACTAGCGGGACAAGAGACCCAGTACTTC
CDR3 protein: CASRLAGQETQYF

clone size: large
V gene: TRBV7-9
D gene: .
J gene: TRBJ1-1
CDR3 DNA: TGTGCCAGCAGCTTAGCGTTTGGCGGGCAGAAGAACACTGAAGCTTTCTTT
CDR3 protein: CASSLAFGGQKNTEAFF

clone size: once
V gene: TRBV30
D gene: .
J gene: TRBJ2-7
CDR3 DNA: TGTGCCTGGAGTCTAATCTCGAGCCGGGACATCAGCTCCTACGAGCAGTACTTC
CDR3 protein: CAWSLISSRDISSYEQYF

clone size: .
V gene: TRBV25-1
D gene: .
J gene: TRBJ2-7
CDR3 DNA: TGTGCCAGCAGGACCCAGGGAAACTACGAGCAGTACTTC
CDR3 protein: CASRTQGNYEQYF

clone size: .
V gene: TRBV6-5
D gene: TRBD2
J gene: TRBJ2-1
CDR3 DNA: TGTGCCAGCAGGAGCGGGGCCCTTGAGCAGTTCTTC
CDR3 protein: CASRSGALEQFF

clone size: .
V gene: TRBV5-8
D gene: .
J gene: TRBJ2-4
CDR3 DNA: TGTGCCAGCAGCTTGCGATTAGCTAACATTCAGTACTTC
CDR3 protein: CASSLRLANIQYF

clone size: .
V gene: TRBV6-5
D gene: TRBD1
J gene: TRBJ1-2
CDR3 DNA: TGTGCCAGCAGTTACGGACAGGGGTCCCATGGCTACACCTTC
CDR3 protein: CASSYGQGSHGYTF

clone size: .
V gene: TRBV11-2
D gene: TRBD1
J gene: TRBJ2-5
CDR3 DNA: TGTGCCAGCAGAACGGGACAGTATTTCCAAGAGACCCAGTACTTC
CDR3 protein: CASRTGQYFQETQYF

clone size: .
V gene: TRBV6-6
D gene: .
J gene: TRBJ1-4
CDR3 DNA: TGTGCCAGCAGTTACTCGGCGGTGGCAACTAATGAAAAACTGTTTTTT
CDR3 protein: CASSYSAVATNEKLFF

clone size: .
V gene: TRBV5-4
D gene: .
J gene: TRBJ2-1
CDR3 DNA: TGTGCCAGCAGCCGGGGGTATGAGCAGTTCTTC
CDR3 protein: CASSRGYEQFF

clone size: once
V gene: TRBV27
D gene: TRBD1
J gene: TRBJ2-7
CDR3 DNA: TGTGCCAGCAAAGTTAGTGACAGGGGTACCAACGAGCAGTACTTC
CDR3 protein: CASKVSDRGTNEQYF

clone size: .
V gene: TRBV4-3
D gene: .
J gene: TRBJ1-1
CDR3 DNA: TGCGCCAGCAGCCAAGATCTCCAGGGGACTATGAACACTGAAGCTTTCTTT
CDR3 protein: CASSQDLQGTMNTEAFF

clone size: .
V gene: TRBV11-2
D gene: TRBD1
J gene: TRBJ1-4
CDR3 DNA: TGTGCCAGCAGCTTCCTACAGGGGGATGCTGAAAAACTGTTTTTT
CDR3 protein: CASSFLQGDAEKLFF

clone size: .
V gene: TRBV11-2
D gene: .
J gene: TRBJ2-7
CDR3 DNA: TGTGCCAGCAGCGTTACGCGCGGTTACGAGCAGTACTTC
CDR3 protein: CASSVTRGYEQYF

clone size: medium-sized
V gene: TRBV6-1
D gene: .
J gene: TRBJ1-5
CDR3 DNA: TGTGCCAGCAGGCAGGGATACCGTCAGCCCCAGCATTTT
CDR3 protein: CASRQGYRQPQHF

clone size: .
V gene: TRBV27
D gene: .
J gene: TRBJ2-7
CDR3 DNA: TGTGCCAGCAGTCCAGGGACATCACTCGGCGGCTCCTACGAGCAGTACTTC
CDR3 protein: CASSPGTSLGGSYEQYF

clone size: .
V gene: TRBV10-2
D gene: TRBD2
J gene: TRBJ2-1
CDR3 DNA: TGCGCCAGCCTACGCCATGCGGGAGACGCCTACAATGAGCAGTTCTTC
CDR3 protein: CASLRHAGDAYNEQFF

clone size: .
V gene: TRBV4-3
D gene: .
J gene: TRBJ1-3
CDR3 DNA: TGCGCCAGCAGCTCAGGGTCAGGCTCTGGAAACACCATATATTTT
CDR3 protein: CASSSGSGSGNTIYF

clone size: once
V gene: TRBV25-1
D gene: .
J gene: TRBJ1-5
CDR3 DNA: TGTGCCAGCAGTGATGGGACATCTTGGCCAAATCAGCCCCAGCATTTT
CDR3 protein: CASSDGTSWPNQPQHF

clone size: .
V gene: TRBV2
D gene: .
J gene: TRBJ1-3
CDR3 DNA: TGTGCCAGCGAGGAGGACAGCTCTGGAAACACCATATATTTT
CDR3 protein: CASEEDSSGNTIYF

clone size: .
V gene: TRBV29-1
D gene: TRBD1
J gene: TRBJ1-4
CDR3 DNA: TGCAGCGTTGAAGGGACAGGGGGCCTTAATGAAAAACTGTTTTTT
CDR3 protein: CSVEGTGGLNEKLFF

clone size: once
V gene: TRBV28
D gene: TRBD1
J gene: TRBJ1-4
CDR3 DNA: TGTGCCAGCAGTCCGATCCGGGACAGGGGGCCAACTAATGAAAAACTGTTTTTT
CDR3 protein: CASSPIRDRGPTNEKLFF

clone size: .
V gene: TRBV6-4
D gene: TRBD1
J gene: TRBJ1-1
CDR3 DNA: TGTGCCAGCAGCAGGGGGCCAAACACTGAAGCTTTCTTT
CDR3 protein: CASSRGPNTEAFF

clone size: .
V gene: TRBV9
D gene: TRBD1
J gene: TRBJ2-1
CDR3 DNA: TGTGCCAGCATCACAGGGGGTTCCTCCTACAATGAGCAGTTCTTC
CDR3 protein: CASITGGSSYNEQFF

clone size: .
V gene: TRBV2
D gene: TRBD1
J gene: TRBJ2-1
CDR3 DNA: TGTGCCAGCAGCCCGGGACAGGGCTCCTACAATGAGCAGTTCTTC
CDR3 protein: CASSPGQGSYNEQFF

clone size: .
V gene: TRBV28
D gene: .
J gene: TRBJ1-3
CDR3 DNA: TGTGCCAGCAGTTCCCCTAAGGGGGGACTAGGAAACACCATATATTTT
CDR3 protein: CASSSPKGGLGNTIYF

clone size: .
V gene: TRBV11-2
D gene: TRBD1
J gene: TRBJ2-7
CDR3 DNA: TGTGCCAGCAGCAACCGGGACAGGGTCTACGAGCAGTACTTC
CDR3 protein: CASSNRDRVYEQYF

clone size: .
V gene: TRBV10-2
D gene: .
J gene: TRBJ2-7
CDR3 DNA: TGCGCCAGCAGTGAGTGGCAGGCCTACGAGCAGTACTTC
CDR3 protein: CASSEWQAYEQYF

clone size: .
V gene: TRBV4-3
D gene: .
J gene: TRBJ2-7
CDR3 DNA: TGCGCCAGCAGCCAAGATGTATTCTCCTCCTACGAGCAGTACTTC
CDR3 protein: CASSQDVFSSYEQYF

clone size: .
V gene: TRBV11-3
D gene: .
J gene: TRBJ2-1
CDR3 DNA: TGTGCCAGCAGCTCCCAGGGGCGTGAGCAGTTCTTC
CDR3 protein: CASSSQGREQFF

clone size: .
V gene: TRBV25-1
D gene: .
J gene: TRBJ2-7
CDR3 DNA: TGTGCCAGCAGTGATACTTCCTACGAGCAGTACTTC
CDR3 protein: CASSDTSYEQYF

clone size: .
V gene: TRBV11-2
D gene: .
J gene: TRBJ2-1
CDR3 DNA: TGTGCCAGCAGGTGGGGCAATGAGCAGTTCTTC
CDR3 protein: CASRWGNEQFF

clone size: once
V gene: TRBV10-3
D gene: .
J gene: TRBJ2-7
CDR3 DNA: TGTGCCATCAGTGAGCATCGCTTAGACTACGAGCAGTACTTC
CDR3 protein: CAISEHRLDYEQYF

clone size: .
V gene: TRBV6-5
D gene: .
J gene: TRBJ2-7
CDR3 DNA: TGTGCCAGCAGGCCGGACCTCTCCTACGAGCAGTACTTC
CDR3 protein: CASRPDLSYEQYF

clone size: .
V gene: TRBV29-1
D gene: .
J gene: TRBJ2-7
CDR3 DNA: TGCAGCGTTGAAGGGGACGGGTACGAGCAGTACTTC
CDR3 protein: CSVEGDGYEQYF

clone size: .
V gene: TRBV2
D gene: TRBD1
J gene: TRBJ2-1
CDR3 DNA: TGTGCCAGCCCTGGGGCGGTGACAGGGAACTTGGTCTATGAGCAGTTCTTC
CDR3 protein: CASPGAVTGNLVYEQFF

clone size: .
V gene: TRBV27
D gene: TRBD1
J gene: TRBJ2-1
CDR3 DNA: TGTGCCAGCAGTATACAGGGGGCGGGTGAGCAGTTCTTC
CDR3 protein: CASSIQGAGEQFF

clone size: .
V gene: TRBV27
D gene: TRBD2
J gene: TRBJ2-2
CDR3 DNA: TGTGCCAGCAGTTCGCGGACTAGCGGGAACACCGGGGAGCTGTTTTTT
CDR3 protein: CASSSRTSGNTGELFF

clone size: .
V gene: TRBV6-4
D gene: TRBD1
J gene: TRBJ2-5
CDR3 DNA: TGTGCCAGCAGCCCGGACAGGGAGACGGAGACCCAGTACTTC
CDR3 protein: CASSPDRETETQYF

clone size: .
V gene: TRBV4-3
D gene: .
J gene: TRBJ2-1
CDR3 DNA: TGCGCCAGCAGCCAAGAAGGGCGGCAGGGGGGGTCGGATGAGCAGTTCTTC
CDR3 protein: CASSQEGRQGGSDEQFF

clone size: .
V gene: TRBV9
D gene: .
J gene: TRBJ1-1
CDR3 DNA: TGTGCCAGCAGCGTAGGTGGGTACACTGAAGCTTTCTTT
CDR3 protein: CASSVGGYTEAFF

clone size: .
V gene: TRBV19
D gene: .
J gene: TRBJ2-3
CDR3 DNA: TGTGCCAGTAGTATCGGAGCGCATGTCGCAGATACGCAGTATTTT
CDR3 protein: CASSIGAHVADTQYF

clone size: .
V gene: TRBV7-8
D gene: TRBD1
J gene: TRBJ2-7
CDR3 DNA: TGTGCCAGCAGCCCGGGACAGGGAGAGTTGCACGAGCAGTACTTC
CDR3 protein: CASSPGQGELHEQYF

clone size: .
V gene: TRBV7-7
D gene: TRBD1
J gene: TRBJ2-7
CDR3 DNA: TGTGCTAGCAGCTCCGGGACAGGGGCCTACGAGCAGTACTTC
CDR3 protein: CASSSGTGAYEQYF

clone size: .
V gene: TRBV27
D gene: TRBD2
J gene: TRBJ2-7
CDR3 DNA: TGTGCCAGCAGTTGGACTAGCGGGAGTACCTACGAGCAGTACTTC
CDR3 protein: CASSWTSGSTYEQYF

clone size: .
V gene: TRBV4-1
D gene: .
J gene: TRBJ2-7
CDR3 DNA: TGCGCCAGCAGCCAAGAGGGCTGGGGGGAATCCTACGAGCAGTACTTC
CDR3 protein: CASSQEGWGESYEQYF

clone size: once
V gene: TRBV9
D gene: TRBD2
J gene: TRBJ2-1
CDR3 DNA: TGTGCCAGCAGCGTGTCCAGCGGGGGATACAATGAGCAGTTCTTC
CDR3 protein: CASSVSSGGYNEQFF

clone size: .
V gene: TRBV2
D gene: .
J gene: TRBJ1-4
CDR3 DNA: TGTGCCACAAACGAACCGGACGGAAGGGGTGATGAAAAACTGTTTTTT
CDR3 protein: CATNEPDGRGDEKLFF

clone size: .
V gene: TRBV6-5
D gene: .
J gene: TRBJ1-2
CDR3 DNA: TGTGCCAGCAGCCCGACAGAGTCCTTTTGGGGCTACACCTTC
CDR3 protein: CASSPTESFWGYTF

clone size: .
V gene: TRBV28
D gene: .
J gene: TRBJ1-2
CDR3 DNA: TGTGCCAGCAGTTTATGGGGGGAGGGAGACTATGGCTACACCTTC
CDR3 protein: CASSLWGEGDYGYTF

clone size: .
V gene: TRBV30
D gene: TRBD2
J gene: TRBJ2-1
CDR3 DNA: TGTGCCTGGAGTGTGGCGGGGGTAACGACTGAGCAGTTCTTC
CDR3 protein: CAWSVAGVTTEQFF

clone size: .
V gene: TRBV6-5
D gene: TRBD1
J gene: TRBJ1-1
CDR3 DNA: TGTGCCAGCAGACAGGGGTACACTGAAGCTTTCTTT
CDR3 protein: CASRQGYTEAFF

clone size: .
V gene: TRBV28
D gene: .
J gene: TRBJ2-1
CDR3 DNA: TGTGCCAGCAGTATCAGGGGTCGGCCAAAGCAGTTCTTC
CDR3 protein: CASSIRGRPKQFF